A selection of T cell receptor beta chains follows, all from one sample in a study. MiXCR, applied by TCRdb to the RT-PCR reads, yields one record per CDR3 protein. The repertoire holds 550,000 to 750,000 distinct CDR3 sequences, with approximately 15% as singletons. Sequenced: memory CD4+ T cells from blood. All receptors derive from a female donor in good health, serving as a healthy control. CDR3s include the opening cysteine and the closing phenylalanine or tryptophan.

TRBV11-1	CASSQRSGASGELFF
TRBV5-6	CASSLVAPFSDTQYF
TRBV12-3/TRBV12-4	CASNSYTEAFF
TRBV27	CASRQQGSLTGANVLTF
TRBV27	CASSFETRPYNEQFF
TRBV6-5	CASSSPSGRNNYGYTF
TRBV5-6	CASSLAHLAGGEQYF
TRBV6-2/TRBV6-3	CASSVRASGSTDTQYF
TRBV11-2	CASSSLRHAGRSYEQYF
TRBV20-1	CSARDRRGRPRVDNEQFF
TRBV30	CAWSTLGSRTDTQYF
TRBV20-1	CSARVGGGTEAFF
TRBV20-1	CSARNMVIAGGLYEQYF
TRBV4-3	CASSLASGRAHGELFF
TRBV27	CASSFSRLDSPYHGYTF
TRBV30	CACEPGQGPSPLHF
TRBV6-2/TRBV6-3	CASTGLPSPELFF
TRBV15	CATRKRQGGEETQYF
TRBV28	CASRLFGGHTEAFF
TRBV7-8	CASSLGMKGNTIYF
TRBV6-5	CASRTRSTDTQYF
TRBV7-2	CASSKLAGNTGELFF
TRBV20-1	CSASFLAGATDTQYF
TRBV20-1	CSASDLIRQGRPYEQYF
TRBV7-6	CASSLAASEETQYF
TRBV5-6	CASSPLGGQGASPLHF
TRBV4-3	CASSQGTRDPQSTFF
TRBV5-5	CASSLATSGHNEQFF
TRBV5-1	CASSPNTGEETQYF
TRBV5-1	CASSLEGGAGDFYEQYF
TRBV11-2	CASSLIPGQNTGELFF
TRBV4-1	CASSQPQVGELFF
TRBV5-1	CASSSSDRHTEAFF
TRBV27	CASSSRDAGYGYTF
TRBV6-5	CASSYGQGVWEQYF
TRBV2	CASTKTGEETQYF
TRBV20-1	CSAAEFGTGSYNEQFF
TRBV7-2	CASSSGGPNTEAFF
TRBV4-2	CASSQDPLDRVWANVLTF
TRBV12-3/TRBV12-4	CASTQRRDQETQYF
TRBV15	CATSRAYTGAGELFF
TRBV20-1	CSKGEIRNTEAFF
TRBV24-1	CATSDREWYEQYF
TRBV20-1	CSARAFSGRAALTDTQYF
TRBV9	CASSVASLTDTQYF
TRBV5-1	CASSIPSPGTYNEQFF
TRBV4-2	CASSHTPRRQGNTDTQYF
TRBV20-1	CSAPASGNQPQHF
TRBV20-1	CRGGKSADTQYF
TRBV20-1	CSATGQTHFYGYTF
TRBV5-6	CASSRRGNNEQFF
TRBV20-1	CSVPVTTSYEQYF